This T cell receptor beta chain was identified in a study of immune heterogeneity within non-small cell lung tumors. Study at large: There was 1 tumor not otherwise specified, along with 10 to 11 non-squamous carcinomas and several squamous cell carcinomas.

It was with 32 V and 13 J primers that multiplex PCR amplified TCR beta CDR3. TCRdb reanalysed the multiplex PCR reads using MiXCR and keeps one entry per CDR3 protein. The sample has approximately 5,000 distinct CDR3 sequences, 21% seen once; the top ten hold 8% to 10%. By share of the sample, this clonotype is medium-sized. Germline V CDR1 and CDR2: SGHRS, YFSETQ. The CDR3 runs 12 residues. V was shortened by 1 base and J by 9 bases, with 8 bases between the two germline ends. Bulk tumor genomic DNA constituted the template, at around 600 ng per sample. Primary tumors were biopsied several times each, far apart, intraoperatively. Enrolled individuals presented with untreated, newly diagnosed non-small cell lung cancer and received curative surgery.

The gene calls are TRBV5-1 and TRBJ2-1, with no clear D. Specimen: lung tumor tissue. This clonotype was sampled from a woman aged 55-75 years with non-small cell lung cancer. CDR3 sequence: CASSLSSSEQFF. In DNA, the CDR3 is TGCGCCAGCAGCTTGTCGAGCAGTGAGCAGTTCTTC.